This passage covers 21 T cell receptor beta chains from one sample sequenced in a study of T cells in tuberculosis (dated by TCRdb to 2016 to 2019). The library was obtained by the immunoSEQ multiplex PCR assay. The table was pulled from immuneACCESS by TCRdb, which kept in-frame rearrangements only. Such tables lose some clones; where checked, under half of the loss comes from unresolved V genes, and the rest has no known cause. The sample includes roughly 44,000 clones, with roughly 96% observed a single time. Clones ranked in the top ten supply less than 9.5% of the sample. What was sequenced was PBMCs. The receptors shown here come from a donor between 10 and 35 years old with latent tuberculosis or without tuberculosis infection.

This clone is a singleton in its sample. V is TRBV2 and J is TRBJ1-2; TRBD1 aligns across 8 bases. V lost 6 bases to trimming and J lost 6 bases; unmatched junction nucleotides: 6. This CDR3 is built from 13 residues. Germline-derived CDR1 and CDR2 are SNHLY and FYNNEI. The CDR3 loop is CASRKGQDNGYTF. CDR3 DNA sequence: TGTGCCAGCAGAAAGGGACAGGATAATGGCTACACCTTC. Together with reference TRBV2 and TRBJ1-2, the CDR3 gives the full variable domain: EPEVTQTPSHQVTQMGQEVILRCVPISNHLYFYWYRQILGQKVEFLVSFYNNEISEKSEIFDDQFSVERPDGSNFTLKIRSTKLEDSAMYFCASRKGQDNGYTFGSGTRLTVV.

This sequence joins TRBV7-9 and TRBJ1-2; 9 nucleotides align to TRBD1. The trim removed 5 bases at V and 6 bases at J, leaving 16 bases unmatched. CDR1 SEHNR and CDR2 FQNEAQ come from the germline V gene (reference sequence). This CDR3 has 17 residues. The DNA for the CDR3 is TGTGCCAGCAGCGCAGGGGACAGGGTGGTACTAGGGGATGGCTACACCTTC. Protein: CASSAGDRVVLGDGYTF. The full variable domain, its missing parts supplied by reference TRBV7-9 and TRBJ1-2, is DTGVSQNPRHKITKRGQNVTFRCDPISEHNRLYWYRQTLGQGPEFLTYFQNEAQLEKSRLLSDRFSAERPKGSFSTLEIQRTEQGDSAMYLCASSAGDRVVLGDGYTFGSGTRLTVV.

The V gene is TRBV7-2, the J gene TRBJ1-2; no firm D call. Trimming removed 1 base at V and 5 bases at J, with 8 bases between. The CDR3 is 13 amino acids. The germline V gene encodes CDR1 SGHTA and CDR2 FQGNSA. CDR3 sequence (DNA): TGTGCCAGCAGCTTAGGCCGGACTTATGGCTACACCTTC. Amino acid sequence: CASSLGRTYGYTF. The full variable domain, in which reference TRBV7-2 and TRBJ1-2 provide the parts outside the CDR3, is GAGVSQSPSNKVTEKGKDVELRCDPISGHTALYWYRQSLGQGLEFLIYFQGNSAPDKSGLPSDRFSAERTGGSVSTLTIQRTQQEDSAVYLCASSLGRTYGYTFGSGTRLTVV.

This clone was observed once. The rearrangement joins TRBV2 to TRBJ1-5, with a possible D match to TRBD1 (6 bases). CDR1 is SNHLY, CDR2 FYNNEI, per germline. The CDR3 is 17 residues long. V was cut by 8 bases and J by 4 bases, with 24 bases left in between. CDR3 residues: CASGPTAVQGRNQPQHF. The DNA of the CDR3 is TGTGCCAGCGGCCCTACGGCGGTACAGGGAAGGAATCAGCCCCAGCATTTT.

In its sample, this clone was seen a few times. The rearrangement joins TRBV6-4 to TRBJ1-1, with D tentatively TRBD1 (6 bases). Trimming took 5 bases from V and 11 from J, leaving 15 bases between them. The germline V gene has CDR1 MRHNA and CDR2 SNTAGT. The CDR3 totals 12 residues. For the CDR3, the DNA is TGTGCCAGCAGTCTCTCTGGGGGCGAGGCTTTCTTT. The encoded protein is CASSLSGGEAFF.

V gene TRBV6-1 combines with J gene TRBJ1-2, with D unclear. The germline V gene encodes CDR1 MNHNS and CDR2 SASEGT. This CDR3 region has 11 residues. The V end lost 5 bases, the J end lost 4 bases, and 5 bases lay between the germline ends. The CDR3 DNA reads as TGTGCCAGCAGTCAATTCTATGGCTACACCTTC. Encoded protein: CASSQFYGYTF.

The chain employs TRBV30 and TRBJ2-2; 9 bases align to TRBD1. The CDR3 is made up of 14 amino acids. Germline values: CDR1 GTSNPN, CDR2 SVGIG (reference sequence). V dropped 4 bases and J dropped 4; count of bases not matched to a gene: 4. The chain's CDR3 is CAWNRGPVTGELFF. The CDR3 DNA sequence: TGTGCCTGGAACAGGGGGCCGGTCACCGGGGAGCTGTTTTTT.

This clone appeared once. The CDR3 bases are TGTGCCACCCGGGACAGGGGGCTTGAGAGCAATCAGCCCCAGCATTTT. The encoded protein is CATRDRGLESNQPQHF. V gene TRBV19 combines with J gene TRBJ1-5; TRBD1 aligns across 12 bases. The J segment lost 1 base and the V segment lost 10 bases, leaving 8 bases of the junction unmatched. CDR1 and CDR2 (germline): LNHDA, SQIVND (reference sequence). The CDR3 spans 16 residues. The complete variable domain, with remaining parts taken from reference TRBV19 and TRBJ1-5, reads DGGITQSPKYLFRKEGQNVTLSCEQNLNHDAMYWYRQDPGQGLRLIYYSQIVNDFQKGDIAEGYSVSREKKESFPLTVTSAQKNPTAFYLCATRDRGLESNQPQHFGDGTRLSIL.

CDR3 in amino acids: CAWTGSPGQRNTEAFF. In DNA, the CDR3 is TGTGCCTGGACCGGATCTCCGGGACAGAGGAACACTGAAGCTTTCTTT. The J gene is TRBJ1-1, the V gene TRBV30; 7 positions match TRBD1. The CDR3 extends over 16 amino acids. The junction had 12 bases not matched to a gene; V was cut back by 4 bases and J by 1 base. Germline V gene lookup returns CDR1 GTSNPN and CDR2 SVGIG (reference sequence). Full variable domain (remainder filled in from reference TRBV30 and TRBJ1-1): SQTIHQWPATLVQPVGSPLSLECTVEGTSNPNLYWYRQAAGRGLQLLFYSVGIGQISSEVPQNLSASRPQDRQFILSSKKLLLSDSGFYLCAWTGSPGQRNTEAFFGQGTRLTVV.

This chain connects TRBV6-1 to TRBJ1-1, with D perhaps matching TRBD1 (6 bases). The germline gives CDR1 MNHNS, CDR2 SASEGT. This CDR3 is built from 14 residues. V was pared by 2 bases and J by 2 bases, with 9 bases between. For the CDR3, the DNA is TGTGCCAGCAGTGAACAGGGGCGAAACACTGAAGCTTTCTTT. Translated: CASSEQGRNTEAFF.

The chain uses TRBV19 and TRBJ2-2; D might be TRBD1 (6 bases). Germline-derived CDR1 and CDR2 are LNHDA and SQIVND (reference sequence). V was shortened by 6 bases and J by 3 bases, with 11 bases between the two germline ends. This CDR3 has 14 amino acids. The CDR3 reads CASSGGGYTGELFF. The CDR3 bases are TGTGCCAGTAGCGGTGGGGGCTACACCGGGGAGCTGTTTTTT.

J is TRBJ1-1 and V is TRBV4-2, with D perhaps TRBD1 (6 bases). Germline CDR1 LGHNA, CDR2 YNFKEQ. The CDR3 runs to 16 residues. Trimming cost V 0 bases and J 11 bases, with 22 bases left between them. The CDR3 nucleotides are TGTGCCAGCAGCCAAGATCAGGCCGGGACGGCAAGGGGGGCTTTCTTT. It translates to CASSQDQAGTARGAFF.

The V gene is TRBV6-5, the J gene TRBJ2-7; TRBD2 matches 13 bases. This CDR3 comprises 15 residues. The germline CDR1 and CDR2 sequences are MNHEY and SVGAGI. Unmatched junction bases numbered 6, after V lost 5 bases and J lost 5 bases. DNA for the CDR3: TGTGCCAGCAGTAAGACTAGCGGGAGGCCTCACGAGCAGTACTTC. As protein: CASSKTSGRPHEQYF.

The rearrangement uses TRBV27 and TRBJ1-5; no clear D. This CDR3 spans 14 amino acids. Germline values: CDR1 MNHEY, CDR2 SMNVEV (reference sequence). Trimming took off 0 bases at V and 7 bases at J, with 10 bases between the two ends. This chain's CDR3 is CASSLSAFLQPQHF. DNA for the CDR3: TGTGCCAGCAGTTTATCTGCATTTCTACAGCCCCAGCATTTT.

This clone was recorded once. The chain links TRBV5-1 to TRBJ1-6; 8 bases agree with TRBD1. Germline CDR1 SGHRS, CDR2 YFSETQ. This CDR3 region has 15 residues. Trimming at V came to 0 bases and at J to 8 bases, leaving 4 bases not matched to a gene. The CDR3 spells CASSLEPGGDSPLHF. As DNA, the CDR3 is TGCGCCAGCAGCTTGGAACCAGGGGGCGATTCACCCCTCCACTTT.

This clone appeared a few times. V is TRBV27 and J is TRBJ1-5, with 11 bases lining up with TRBD1. With V trimmed by 5 bases and J by 7 bases, 4 bases remained unmatched. Germline V gene lookup returns CDR1 MNHEY and CDR2 SMNVEV (reference sequence). This CDR3 contains 14 residues. Here the CDR3 reads CASSSGQGAQPQHF. CDR3 coding DNA: TGTGCCAGCAGTAGCGGACAGGGGGCACAGCCCCAGCATTTT.

Turning to this clone: Its ends do not fully match the called genes, so a read error is possible. This chain links TRBV11-2 with TRBJ2-7; D perhaps matches TRBD1 (5 bases). This CDR3 is 13 amino acids long. Germline CDR1 reads SGHAT; CDR2 reads FQNNGV. The DNA for the CDR3 is TGTGCCAGCAGTTACCAAGGCGTCAGGGTATCGATCTTC. This codes for CASSYQGVRVSIF.

This sequence joins TRBV7-3 and TRBJ2-5; 8 nucleotides match TRBD2. V trimming: 1 base; J trimming: 1 base; junction bases outside the gene matches: 5. The length of the CDR3 is 16 residues. Germline V gives CDR1 SGHTA, CDR2 FQGTGA. The CDR3, as DNA: TGTGCCAGCAGCTTAATAGGCGGGGGGATCCAAGAGACCCAGTACTTC. This encodes CASSLIGGGIQETQYF.

Concerning this clone itself: The identical CDR3 is also encoded by other nucleotide sequences in the sample. This chain links TRBV5-1 with TRBJ1-1, with 11 bases that match TRBD1. Trimming cost V 6 bases and J 9 bases; bases outside gene matches: 13. Germline V gene lookup returns CDR1 SGHRS and CDR2 YFSETQ. The CDR3 length is 15 residues. The CDR3 protein is CASTPGWTGGEKAFF. DNA for the CDR3: TGCGCCAGCACCCCCGGGTGGACAGGGGGCGAGAAAGCTTTCTTT.

V and J are TRBV5-6 and TRBJ2-1; TRBD2 agrees at 9 bases. CDR3 length: 16 residues. Germline V gene sequence: CDR1 SGHDT, CDR2 YYEEEE. V shed 4 bases and J 4 bases; nucleotides not matched to a gene: 9. CDR3 sequence: CASSLRSGGRYNEQFF. The CDR3 DNA reads as TGTGCCAGCAGCCTGAGAAGCGGGGGGAGGTACAATGAGCAGTTCTTC.

V and J are TRBV19 and TRBJ2-3, with 11 bases identical to TRBD1. The trim removed 6 bases at V and 5 bases at J, leaving 7 bases unmatched. Germline CDR1 and CDR2: LNHDA and SQIVND (reference sequence). The CDR3 runs 15 residues. The CDR3 loop is CASSLPGQGEDTQYF. DNA for the CDR3: TGTGCCAGTAGCCTCCCGGGACAGGGGGAAGATACGCAGTATTTT. Using reference TRBV19 and TRBJ2-3 for the parts outside the CDR3, the full variable domain is DGGITQSPKYLFRKEGQNVTLSCEQNLNHDAMYWYRQDPGQGLRLIYYSQIVNDFQKGDIAEGYSVSREKKESFPLTVTSAQKNPTAFYLCASSLPGQGEDTQYFGPGTRLTVL.